This record concerns one T cell receptor beta chain sequence. Its specificity is not known. Germline CDR1 is SNHLY and CDR2 is FYNNEI. V dropped 7 bases and J dropped 2; count of bases not matched to a gene: 5. The CDR3 extends over 15 amino acids. This entry is derived from a study of OX40 agonist ivuxolimab in advanced cancers. Study-level points and caveats: Several nonresponders also turned out to have low normalized T-cell clonal expansion.

Repertoires were generated with immunoSEQ multiplex PCR, while TCRdb's copy carries only in-frame clones and drops some. Of fewer than 85,000 clones listed, roughly 92% are singletons. The source is an adult with an advanced solid tumor such as melanoma, head and neck, liver or kidney cancer. The chain uses TRBV2 and TRBJ1-4, with 9 nucleotides matching TRBD1. Material: CD4+ or CD8+ T cells sorted from blood, obtained in a trial of the OX40 agonist ivuxolimab. CDR3 residues: CASIDRGTTNEKLFF. For the CDR3, the DNA is TGTGCCAGCATTGACAGGGGGACGACTAATGAAAAACTGTTTTTT.